A selection of T cell receptor beta chains follows, all from one sample in a study of T cell repertoires in cytomegalovirus infection. TCRdb processed the reads anew with MiXCR; each CDR3 protein has one entry. The repertoire holds a few hundred thousand distinct CDR3 sequences, with 17% as singletons. Material for sequencing was PBMCs. These receptors were obtained from a human donor in good health (CMV status not recorded). Some clones in this sample may be carry-over from other donors' samples. Each CDR3 is given with its conserved first and last residue. Each record gives: V gene, J gene, CDR3 protein.

>TRBV7-2|TRBJ2-7
CASSTRQGAAEQYF
>TRBV2|TRBJ2-7
CASSERRGSYEQYF
>TRBV10-3|TRBJ2-1
CAISAGGSTRNEQFF
>TRBV5-6|TRBJ1-2
CASSLRAVMGANGYTF
>TRBV12-3/TRBV12-4|TRBJ2-3
CASSPSGSSTDTQYF
>TRBV27|TRBJ1-6
CASRQGNNSPLHF
>TRBV6-2/TRBV6-3|TRBJ1-6
CASSYYGQGAAYNSPLHF
>TRBV7-2|TRBJ2-3
CASSSPVRGSIGRTDTQYF
>TRBV12-3/TRBV12-4|TRBJ2-2
CASSLVGGAVGELFF
>TRBV3-1|TRBJ1-1
CASSQTTAGILMNTEAFF
>TRBV13|TRBJ1-2
CASSSGQVHYGYTF
>TRBV10-3|TRBJ2-7
CASSRGAGAYEQYF
>TRBV15|TRBJ2-1
CATSRVWDTATYNEQFF
>TRBV7-2|TRBJ1-5
CASSLVGTGHSNQPQHF
>TRBV20-1|TRBJ1-6
CSARDSTDGWNSPLHF
>TRBV28|TRBJ1-5
CASSFPIGSPNQPQHF
>TRBV11-3|TRBJ2-7
CASSPKTGSSYEQYF
>TRBV20-1|TRBJ1-2
CSAIRATGDGYTF
>TRBV7-6|TRBJ1-2
CASSPRDRTNYGYTF
>TRBV7-2|TRBJ2-5
CASSPQGFGETQYF
>TRBV4-2|TRBJ2-7
CASSRTPGQASEQYF
>TRBV15|TRBJ2-7
CATSRETAYEQYF
>TRBV5-5|TRBJ2-7
CASSSPSGTGGAGEQYF
>TRBV4-1|TRBJ1-5
CASSQDEGGPQHF
>TRBV27|TRBJ2-6
CASSFDSRTSGANVLTF
>TRBV7-6|TRBJ2-3
CASSLVSGGMNTQYF
>TRBV7-2|TRBJ2-7
CASSSGQARSYEQYF
>TRBV7-6|TRBJ1-1
CASSLVGVNTEAFF
>TRBV7-6|TRBJ2-1
CASSSTTSGSYNEQFF
>TRBV7-2|TRBJ1-1
CASSPAGKTEAFF
>TRBV28|TRBJ1-2
CASSFPGRVERGYTF
>TRBV6-6|TRBJ1-4
CASSPRREDEKLFF
>TRBV20-1|TRBJ2-3
CSADVRGGGTDTQYF
>TRBV20-1|TRBJ2-5
CSARGDAGVTQYF
>TRBV25-1|TRBJ1-1
CASSELRGNRGEAFF
>TRBV20-1|TRBJ1-6
CSAPEESLRLHF
>TRBV18|TRBJ2-5
CASSPGTRLETQYF
>TRBV6-5|TRBJ2-7
CASREGGWSYEQYF
>TRBV7-9|TRBJ1-4
CASSYAVYTTNEKLFF
>TRBV12-5|TRBJ1-2
CASALNYGYTF
>TRBV19|TRBJ1-1
CASRTWATEAFF
>TRBV20-1|TRBJ2-5
CSASLGLAQETQYF
>TRBV15|TRBJ1-4
CATSRVPPGQPGEKLFF
>TRBV28|TRBJ2-7
CASSPGSGEQYF
>TRBV11-3|TRBJ2-2
CASSHGNRQNTGELFF
>TRBV7-9|TRBJ2-5
CASSSIQETQYF
>TRBV11-2|TRBJ2-7
CASSLDGGGIVKYEQYF